This T cell receptor beta chain was sequenced for a study of response to subunit inactivated influenza vaccine. The CDR3 has 16 residues. J was trimmed by 6 bases and V by 0 bases; bases with no gene match: 7. As concerns this clonotype: Its antigen remains unidentified.

TCRdb recomputed calls from the RT-PCR reads with MiXCR, one row per CDR3 protein. This repertoire shows 300,000 to 350,000 distinct CDR3 sequences, 22% found once; its top ten account for over 9%. Study results and limitations: The authors offered the suggestion that each seasonal influenza vaccination recruits few new T cells.

This receptor was obtained from a man aged 45 to 70 who received an inactivated influenza vaccine. The source was PBMCs from blood, collected less than 22 months after vaccination. J is TRBJ2-2 and V is TRBV12-3 or TRBV12-4; TRBD2 matches 7 bases. The CDR3 reads CASSLARGSGSGELFF. The CDR3 DNA reads TGTGCCAGCAGTTTAGCGCGCGGGAGCGGGTCCGGGGAGCTGTTTTTT.